These 5 T cell receptor beta chains share one sample of origin, sequenced in a study of blood T cell repertoires in COVID-19. Measured with immunoSEQ multiplex PCR; TCRdb has only the in-frame clones, and not every one. Of 65,000 or so clones in the sample, around four fifths were seen once. Sample: peripheral blood. The receptors here all came from a man aged 25 to 45 with COVID-19, enrolled during active disease.

This chain connects TRBV2 to TRBJ1-1, with 9 bases identical to TRBD1. The CDR3 spans 16 residues. Looked up from germline, CDR1 is SNHLY and CDR2 is FYNNEI. V shed 7 bases and J 6 bases; nucleotides not matched to a gene: 15. The CDR3 sequence: CASMGQGILLGPEAFF. The CDR3 nucleotides read TGTGCCAGCATGGGACAGGGAATTCTATTAGGACCTGAAGCTTTCTTT. The full variable domain, in which reference TRBV2 and TRBJ1-1 provide the parts outside the CDR3, is EPEVTQTPSHQVTQMGQEVILRCVPISNHLYFYWYRQILGQKVEFLVSFYNNEISEKSEIFDDQFSVERPDGSNFTLKIRSTKLEDSAMYFCASMGQGILLGPEAFFGQGTRLTVV.

The CDR3 is CASSGRDSSYNEQFF. CDR3 nucleotides: TGTGCCAGCAGCGGCCGGGACAGCTCCTACAATGAGCAGTTCTTC. This rearrangement joins TRBV7-9 to TRBJ2-1; 7 bases are shared with TRBD1. The V gene end was trimmed by 5 bases and the J gene end by 0 bases; junction bases not matched to a gene: 4. The CDR3 loop spans 15 amino acids. CDR1 and CDR2 from the germline V gene are SEHNR and FQNEAQ (reference sequence).

This sequence joins TRBV30 and TRBJ2-7; D unresolved. The germline V and J ends were trimmed by 2 bases and 2 bases, with 10 bases remaining between them. The CDR3 runs 13 residues. Germline V gene data show CDR1 as GTSNPN and CDR2 as SVGIG (reference sequence). The CDR3 protein is CAWSFLSPYEQYF. DNA for the CDR3: TGTGCCTGGAGTTTTCTATCCCCCTACGAGCAGTACTTC.

This clone was recorded only once. V and J are TRBV7-6 and TRBJ1-4; no clear D gene. The CDR3 is 15 residues long. Germline CDR1 SGHVS, CDR2 FNYEAQ. Deletions cut 3 bases from V and 1 base from J, with 9 bases between. The CDR3 is CASSFEKLTNEKLFF. The CDR3 DNA reads as TGTGCCAGCAGCTTTGAAAAACTAACTAATGAAAAACTGTTTTTT.

There are a few counts of this clone. The chain joins TRBV28 to TRBJ1-1, with D hard to call. Per the germline V gene, CDR1 is MDHEN and CDR2 is SYDVKM. CDR3 length: 11 residues. The V end was cut by 6 bases, the J end by 1 base, with 3 bases between. The CDR3 nucleotides are TGTGCCAGCAGCCGGAACACTGAAGCTTTCTTT. It codes for CASSRNTEAFF.